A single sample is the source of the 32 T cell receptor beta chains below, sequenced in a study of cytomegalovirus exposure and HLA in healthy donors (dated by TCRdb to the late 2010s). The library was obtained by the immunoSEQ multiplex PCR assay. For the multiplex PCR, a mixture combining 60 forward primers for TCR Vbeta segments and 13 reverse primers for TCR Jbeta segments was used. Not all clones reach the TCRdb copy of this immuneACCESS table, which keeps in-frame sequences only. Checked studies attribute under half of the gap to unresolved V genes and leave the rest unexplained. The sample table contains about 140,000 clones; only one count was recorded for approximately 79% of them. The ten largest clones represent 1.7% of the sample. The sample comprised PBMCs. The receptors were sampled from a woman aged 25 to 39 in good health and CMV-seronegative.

The CDR3 loop is CAWGRVGVWEGTEAFF. The CDR3 region has the DNA TGTGCCTGGGGGAGGGTTGGGGTTTGGGAGGGGACTGAAGCTTTCTTT. The chain recombines TRBV30 with TRBJ1-1; weak D call: TRBD1 (5 bases). CDR3 length equals 16 residues. Trimming left V 5 bases short and J 5 bases short, with 24 bases between. Per the germline V gene, CDR1 is GTSNPN and CDR2 is SVGIG (reference sequence).

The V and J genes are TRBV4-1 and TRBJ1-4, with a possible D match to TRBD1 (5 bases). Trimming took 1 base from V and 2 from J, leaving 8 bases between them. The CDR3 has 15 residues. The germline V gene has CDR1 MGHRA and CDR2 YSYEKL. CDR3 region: CASSQAGPTNEKLFF. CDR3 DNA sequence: TGCGCCAGCAGCCAAGCAGGGCCTACTAATGAAAAACTGTTTTTT.

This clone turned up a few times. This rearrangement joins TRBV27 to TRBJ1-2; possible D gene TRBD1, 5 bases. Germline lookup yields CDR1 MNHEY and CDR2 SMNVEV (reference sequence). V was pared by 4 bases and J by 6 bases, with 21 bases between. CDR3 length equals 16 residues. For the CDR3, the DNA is TGTGCCAGCAGTTCGCGGACACCGACCTACGGAGATGGCTACACCTTC. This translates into CASSSRTPTYGDGYTF.

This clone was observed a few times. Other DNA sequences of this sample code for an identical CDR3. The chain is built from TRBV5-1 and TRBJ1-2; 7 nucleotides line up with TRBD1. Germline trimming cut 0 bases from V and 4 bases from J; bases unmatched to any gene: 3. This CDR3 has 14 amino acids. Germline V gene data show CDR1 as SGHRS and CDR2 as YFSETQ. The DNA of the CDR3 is TGCGCCAGCAGCTTGGGACAGGGTTCCTATGGCTACACCTTC. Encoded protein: CASSLGQGSYGYTF.

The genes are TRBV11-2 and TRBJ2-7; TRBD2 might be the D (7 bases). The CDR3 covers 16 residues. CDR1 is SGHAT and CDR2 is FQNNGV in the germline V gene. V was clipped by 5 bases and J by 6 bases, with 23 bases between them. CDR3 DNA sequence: TGTGCCAGCAGCCCCGGTGGGGGGGCGCTTCTCGGCGAGCAGTACTTC. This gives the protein CASSPGGGALLGEQYF.

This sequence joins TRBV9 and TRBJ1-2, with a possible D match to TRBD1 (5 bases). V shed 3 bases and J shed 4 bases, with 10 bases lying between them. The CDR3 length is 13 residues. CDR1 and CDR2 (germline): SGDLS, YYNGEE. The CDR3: CASSDRGTYGYTF. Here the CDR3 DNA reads TGTGCCAGCAGCGATCGCGGGACCTATGGCTACACCTTC.

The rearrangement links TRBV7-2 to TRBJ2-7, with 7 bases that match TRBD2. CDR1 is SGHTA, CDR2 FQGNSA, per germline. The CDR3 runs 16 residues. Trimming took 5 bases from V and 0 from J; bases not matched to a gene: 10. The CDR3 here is CASSSGTVISSYEQYF. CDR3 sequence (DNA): TGTGCCAGCAGCAGCGGGACTGTCATTAGCTCCTACGAGCAGTACTTC.

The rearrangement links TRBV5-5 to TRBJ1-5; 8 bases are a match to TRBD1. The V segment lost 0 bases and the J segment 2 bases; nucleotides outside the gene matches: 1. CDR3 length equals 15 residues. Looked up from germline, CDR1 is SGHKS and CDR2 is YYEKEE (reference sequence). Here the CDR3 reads CASSLATGGNQPQHF. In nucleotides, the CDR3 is TGTGCCAGCAGCTTGGCGACAGGGGGCAATCAGCCCCAGCATTTT.

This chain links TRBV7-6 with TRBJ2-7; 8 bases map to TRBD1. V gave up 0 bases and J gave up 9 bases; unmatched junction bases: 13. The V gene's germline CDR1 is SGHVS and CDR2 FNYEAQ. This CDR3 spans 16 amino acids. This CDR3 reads CASSLAVGTGEMGQYF. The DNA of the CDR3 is TGTGCCAGCAGCTTAGCGGTGGGGACAGGAGAGATGGGGCAGTACTTC.

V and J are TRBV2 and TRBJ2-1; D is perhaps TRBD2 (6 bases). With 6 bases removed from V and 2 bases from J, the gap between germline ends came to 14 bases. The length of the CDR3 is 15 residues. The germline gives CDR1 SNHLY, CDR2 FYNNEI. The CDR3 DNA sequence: TGTGCCAGCAGCCCTTTGCTAGCGACCTACAATGAGCAGTTCTTC. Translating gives CASSPLLATYNEQFF.

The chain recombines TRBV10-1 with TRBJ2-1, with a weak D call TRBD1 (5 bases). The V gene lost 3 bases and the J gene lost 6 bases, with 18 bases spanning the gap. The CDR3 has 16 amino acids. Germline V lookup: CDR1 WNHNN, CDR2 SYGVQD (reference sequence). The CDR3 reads CASSEGVGPPPNEQFF. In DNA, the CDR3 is TGCGCCAGCAGTGAAGGGGTGGGCCCACCCCCCAATGAGCAGTTCTTC.

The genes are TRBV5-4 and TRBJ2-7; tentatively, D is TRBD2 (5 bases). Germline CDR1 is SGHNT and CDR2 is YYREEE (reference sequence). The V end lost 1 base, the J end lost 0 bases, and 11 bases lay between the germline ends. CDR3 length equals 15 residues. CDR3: CASSLMQRSSYEQYF. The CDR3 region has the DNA TGTGCCAGCAGCTTGATGCAGCGGAGCTCCTACGAGCAGTACTTC.

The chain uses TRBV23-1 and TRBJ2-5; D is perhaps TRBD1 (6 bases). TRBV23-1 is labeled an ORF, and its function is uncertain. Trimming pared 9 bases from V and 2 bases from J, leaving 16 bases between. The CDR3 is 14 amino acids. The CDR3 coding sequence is TGCGCCAGACCGGACAGAACCCCTCAAGAGACCCAGTACTTC. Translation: CARPDRTPQETQYF.

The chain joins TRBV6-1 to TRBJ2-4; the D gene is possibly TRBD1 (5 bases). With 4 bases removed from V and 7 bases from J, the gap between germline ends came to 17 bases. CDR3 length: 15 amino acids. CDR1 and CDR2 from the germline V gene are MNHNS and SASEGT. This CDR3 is CASSAPQGVSNIQYF. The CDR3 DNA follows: TGTGCCAGCAGTGCCCCGCAAGGGGTGAGTAACATTCAGTACTTC.

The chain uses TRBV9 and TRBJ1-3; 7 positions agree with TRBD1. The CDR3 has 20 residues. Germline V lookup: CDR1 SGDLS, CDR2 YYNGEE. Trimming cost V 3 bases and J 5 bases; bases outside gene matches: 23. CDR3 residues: CASSALVGGQKLPARNTIYF. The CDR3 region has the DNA TGTGCCAGCAGCGCCCTCGTAGGGGGACAGAAACTCCCTGCTAGAAACACCATATATTTT.

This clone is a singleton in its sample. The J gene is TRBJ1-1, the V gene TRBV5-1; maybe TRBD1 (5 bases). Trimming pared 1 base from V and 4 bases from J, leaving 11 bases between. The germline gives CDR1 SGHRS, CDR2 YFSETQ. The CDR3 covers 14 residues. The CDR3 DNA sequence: TGCGCCAGCAGCTTGAGGGGCTGGGGCACTGAAGCTTTCTTT. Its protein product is CASSLRGWGTEAFF.

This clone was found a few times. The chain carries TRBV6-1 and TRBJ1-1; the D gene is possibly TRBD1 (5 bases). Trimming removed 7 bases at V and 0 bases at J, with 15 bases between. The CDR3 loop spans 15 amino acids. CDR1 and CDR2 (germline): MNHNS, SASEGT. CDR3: CASTMSQTVNTEAFF. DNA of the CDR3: TGTGCCAGCACTATGAGTCAGACAGTGAACACTGAAGCTTTCTTT.

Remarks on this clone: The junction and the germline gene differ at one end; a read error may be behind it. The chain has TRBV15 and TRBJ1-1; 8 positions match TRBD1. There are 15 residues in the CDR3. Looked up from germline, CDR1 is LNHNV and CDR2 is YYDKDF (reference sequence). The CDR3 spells CATSSNFRTGPEAFF. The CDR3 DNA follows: TGTGCCACCAGCAGTAATTTCAGGACAGGGCCTGAGGCTTTCTTT.

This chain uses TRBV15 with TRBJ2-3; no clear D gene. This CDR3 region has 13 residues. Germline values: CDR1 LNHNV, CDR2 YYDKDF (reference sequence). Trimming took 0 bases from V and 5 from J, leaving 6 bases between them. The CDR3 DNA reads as TGTGCCACCAGCAGAGAAGTCGGAGATACGCAGTATTTT. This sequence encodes CATSREVGDTQYF.

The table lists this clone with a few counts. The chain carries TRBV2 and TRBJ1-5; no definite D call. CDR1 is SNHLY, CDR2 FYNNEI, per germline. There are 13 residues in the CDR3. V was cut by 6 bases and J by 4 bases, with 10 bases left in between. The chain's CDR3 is CASRDSWNQPQHF. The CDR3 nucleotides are TGTGCCAGCAGAGATAGTTGGAATCAGCCCCAGCATTTT.

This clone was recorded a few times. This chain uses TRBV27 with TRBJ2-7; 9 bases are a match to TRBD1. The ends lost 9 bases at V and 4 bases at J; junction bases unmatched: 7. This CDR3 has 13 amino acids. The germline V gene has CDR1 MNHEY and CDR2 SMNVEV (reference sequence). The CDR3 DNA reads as TGTGCCAGTGCCGGGACAGGGATATACGAGCAGTACTTC. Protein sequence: CASAGTGIYEQYF.

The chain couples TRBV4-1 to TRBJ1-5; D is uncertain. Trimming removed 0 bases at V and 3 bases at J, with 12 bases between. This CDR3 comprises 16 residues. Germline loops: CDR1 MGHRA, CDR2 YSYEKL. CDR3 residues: CASSQEAAQYNQPQHF. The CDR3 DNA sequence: TGCGCCAGCAGCCAAGAAGCCGCACAGTACAATCAGCCCCAGCATTTT.

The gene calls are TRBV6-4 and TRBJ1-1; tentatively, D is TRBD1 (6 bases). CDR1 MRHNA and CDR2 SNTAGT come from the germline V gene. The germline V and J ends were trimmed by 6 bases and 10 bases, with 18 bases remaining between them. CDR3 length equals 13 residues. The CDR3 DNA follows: TGTGCCAGCAGAGGCAGCCTAGAGGGGGTAGCTTTCTTT. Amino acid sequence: CASRGSLEGVAFF.

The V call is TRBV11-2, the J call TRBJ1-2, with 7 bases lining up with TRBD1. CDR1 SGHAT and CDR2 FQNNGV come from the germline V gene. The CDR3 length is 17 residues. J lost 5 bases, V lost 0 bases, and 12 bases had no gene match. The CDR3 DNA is TGTGCCAGCAGCTTAGATGAGGTGGAGGGGGCTAGGTATGGCTACACCTTC. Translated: CASSLDEVEGARYGYTF.

Here the CDR3 DNA reads TGCGCCAGCAGCGAATCTACAGGGTCCACCGGGGAGCTGTTTTTT. It is translated as CASSESTGSTGELFF. The chain joins TRBV5-1 to TRBJ2-2; D perhaps matches TRBD1 (6 bases). V was cut by 4 bases and J by 4 bases, with 14 bases left in between. Per germline, CDR1 SGHRS and CDR2 YFSETQ. The CDR3 length is 15 residues.

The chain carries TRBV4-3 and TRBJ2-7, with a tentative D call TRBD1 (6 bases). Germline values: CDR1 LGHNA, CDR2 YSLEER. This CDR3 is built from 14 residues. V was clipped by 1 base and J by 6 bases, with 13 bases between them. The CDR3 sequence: CASSQGYRETEQYF. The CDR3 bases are TGCGCCAGCAGCCAAGGGTACAGGGAGACCGAGCAGTACTTC.

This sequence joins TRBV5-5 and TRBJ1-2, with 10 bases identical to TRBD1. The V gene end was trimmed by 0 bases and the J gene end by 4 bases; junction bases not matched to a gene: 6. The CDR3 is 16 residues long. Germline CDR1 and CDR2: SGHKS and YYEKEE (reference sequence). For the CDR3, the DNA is TGTGCCAGCAGCTTGGCAATAGGGGACAGGGGCTATGGCTACACCTTC. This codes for CASSLAIGDRGYGYTF.

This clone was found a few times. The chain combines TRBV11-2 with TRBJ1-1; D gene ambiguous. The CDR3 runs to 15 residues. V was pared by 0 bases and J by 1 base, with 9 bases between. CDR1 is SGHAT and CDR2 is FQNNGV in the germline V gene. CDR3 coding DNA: TGTGCCAGCAGCTTAGATGTTGGCGGGAACACTGAAGCTTTCTTT. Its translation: CASSLDVGGNTEAFF.

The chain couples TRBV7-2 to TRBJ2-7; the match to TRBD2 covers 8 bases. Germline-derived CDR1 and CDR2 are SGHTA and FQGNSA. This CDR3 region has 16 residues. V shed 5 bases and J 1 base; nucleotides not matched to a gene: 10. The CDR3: CASSPVWSGGSYEQYF. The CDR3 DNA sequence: TGTGCCAGCAGCCCGGTTTGGAGCGGGGGTTCCTACGAGCAGTACTTC.

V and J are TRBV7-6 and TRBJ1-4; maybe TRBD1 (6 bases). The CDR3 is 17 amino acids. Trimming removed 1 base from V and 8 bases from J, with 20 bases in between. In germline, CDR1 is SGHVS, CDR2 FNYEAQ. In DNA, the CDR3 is TGTGCCAGCAGCTTAGTCTTAGGGGGGGCCACCGGGGAAAAACTGTTTTTT. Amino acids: CASSLVLGGATGEKLFF.

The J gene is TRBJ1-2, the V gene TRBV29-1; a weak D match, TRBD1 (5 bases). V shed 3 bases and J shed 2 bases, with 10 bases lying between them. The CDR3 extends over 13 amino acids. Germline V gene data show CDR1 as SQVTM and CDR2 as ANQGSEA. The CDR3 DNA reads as TGCAGCGTTGACGACAGAGAGAACTATGGCTACACCTTC. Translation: CSVDDRENYGYTF.

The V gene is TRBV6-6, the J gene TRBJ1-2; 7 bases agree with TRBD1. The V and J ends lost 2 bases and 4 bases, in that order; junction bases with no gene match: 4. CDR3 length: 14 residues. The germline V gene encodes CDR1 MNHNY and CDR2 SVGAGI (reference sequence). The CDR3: CASSYEGGIYGYTF. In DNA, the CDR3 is TGTGCCAGCAGTTACGAAGGGGGCATCTATGGCTACACCTTC.